One and the same sample provided the 24 T cell receptor beta chains below, sequenced in a study of shared clonotypes between healthy human individuals. Generated by immunoSEQ multiplex PCR, the TCRdb table keeps only in-frame clones and is missing some. The table includes about 2.4 million clones, more than 80% detected once. Material: naive CD4+ T cells sorted from blood. Subset in this sample: CD45RA+ positively selected. Every receptor here comes from a man younger than 35 in good health.

The J gene is TRBJ2-3, the V gene TRBV7-2; tentatively, D is TRBD2 (6 bases). Trimming removed 5 bases at V and 2 bases at J, with 14 bases between. The CDR3 sequence is 15 residues long. Germline V gene data show CDR1 as SGHTA and CDR2 as FQGNSA. CDR3 sequence (DNA): TGTGCCAGCAGCCCAGGGACTCCATTCACAGATACGCAGTATTTT. Amino acids: CASSPGTPFTDTQYF.

This clone was detected only once. The genes are TRBV2 and TRBJ2-1, with 10 bases identical to TRBD2. V lost 5 bases to trimming and J lost 0 bases; unmatched junction nucleotides: 7. CDR3 size: 17 residues. Germline values: CDR1 SNHLY, CDR2 FYNNEI. The chain's CDR3 is CASSPGTSVSSYNEQFF. The CDR3 nucleotides are TGTGCCAGCAGTCCCGGGACTAGCGTTAGCTCCTACAATGAGCAGTTCTTC.

This clone occurred once. This sequence joins TRBV7-9 and TRBJ2-7; D tentatively fits TRBD1 or TRBD2 (7 bases each). The CDR3 length is 13 residues. V was shortened by 5 bases and J by 4 bases, with 12 bases between the two germline ends. Per the germline V gene, CDR1 is SEHNR and CDR2 is FQNEAQ (reference sequence). CDR3 residues: CASSPAGQYEQYF. In DNA, the CDR3 is TGTGCCAGCAGCCCAGCGGGACAGTACGAGCAGTACTTC.

Comments on this clone: This sample also contains other DNA sequences that code for the same CDR3. This chain connects TRBV18 to TRBJ2-3; 11 bases are a match to TRBD2. The germline V gene has CDR1 KGHSH and CDR2 LQKENI. The CDR3 is 16 amino acids. V shed 3 bases and J 3 bases; nucleotides not matched to a gene: 5. In nucleotides, the CDR3 is TGTGCCAGCTCACCGCTAGCGGGGGGCGAAACAGATACGCAGTATTTT. It yields the protein CASSPLAGGETDTQYF.

The rearrangement joins TRBV28 to TRBJ1-1; a weak D match, TRBD1 (5 bases). V was clipped by 4 bases and J by 4 bases, with 16 bases between them. The CDR3 loop spans 15 amino acids. Germline lookup yields CDR1 MDHEN and CDR2 SYDVKM. CDR3 sequence reads: CASSSIGPGITEAFF. The CDR3 DNA reads as TGTGCCAGCAGTTCGATAGGGCCAGGGATCACTGAAGCTTTCTTT.

The rearrangement uses TRBV7-9 and TRBJ1-1; a weak D match, TRBD1 (6 bases). The length of the CDR3 is 15 residues. Per germline, CDR1 SEHNR and CDR2 FQNEAQ (reference sequence). V lost 2 bases to trimming and J lost 1 base, with 11 bases between them. The CDR3 reads CASSLQGKGNTEAFF. CDR3 nucleotide sequence: TGTGCCAGCAGCTTACAGGGGAAGGGGAACACTGAAGCTTTCTTT.

This clone was seen just once. J is TRBJ2-2 and V is TRBV6-5, with D hard to call. CDR3 size: 11 residues. The V end was cut by 7 bases, the J end by 5 bases, with 5 bases between. Germline V gene lookup returns CDR1 MNHEY and CDR2 SVGAGI. The CDR3 sequence: CASMRTGELFF. The CDR3 nucleotides read TGTGCCAGCATGAGGACCGGGGAGCTGTTTTTT.

The genes are TRBV5-1 and TRBJ2-2; 9 bases are a match to TRBD2. The CDR3 is 15 amino acids. V was clipped by 4 bases and J by 1 base; unmatched bases: 2. Germline CDR1 is SGHRS and CDR2 is YFSETQ. CDR3 loop: CASSKTSGNTGELFF. In DNA form, the CDR3 reads TGCGCCAGCAGCAAGACTAGCGGGAACACCGGGGAGCTGTTTTTT.

J is TRBJ1-1 and V is TRBV7-9; maybe TRBD1 (6 bases). The CDR3 runs to 15 residues. Germline CDR1 reads SEHNR; CDR2 reads FQNEAQ (reference sequence). Trimming left V 5 bases short and J 3 bases short, with 16 bases between. The CDR3 loop reads CASSPRGAKDTEAFF. DNA of the CDR3: TGTGCCAGCAGCCCGAGGGGGGCTAAAGACACTGAAGCTTTCTTT.

The V call is TRBV6-6, the J call TRBJ2-3; D ambiguous. V lost 5 bases, J lost 5 bases, and 11 bases lay in between. Germline lookup yields CDR1 MNHNY and CDR2 SVGAGI (reference sequence). The CDR3 length is 13 residues. The CDR3: CASSPRALDTQYF. CDR3 coding DNA: TGTGCCAGCAGTCCCCGAGCATTAGATACGCAGTATTTT.

Concerning this clone: Other nucleotide sequences from this sample produce the same CDR3. The chain recombines TRBV29-1 with TRBJ1-3; the D gene is possibly TRBD1 (5 bases). Trimming took off 1 base at V and 4 bases at J, with 11 bases between the two ends. This CDR3 is built from 14 residues. CDR1 is SQVTM, CDR2 ANQGSEA, per germline. CDR3 amino acids: CSVEVGTVGNTIYF. As DNA, the CDR3 is TGCAGCGTTGAAGTCGGGACGGTCGGAAACACCATATATTTT.

The V gene is TRBV10-1, the J gene TRBJ2-2; D remains ambiguous. This CDR3 contains 13 residues. The V end lost 1 base, the J end lost 5 bases, and 5 bases lay between the germline ends. From germline, CDR1 is WNHNN and CDR2 SYGVQD (reference sequence). This CDR3 reads CASSELGTGELFF. CDR3 nucleotide sequence: TGCGCCAGCAGTGAGTTAGGGACCGGGGAGCTGTTTTTT.

V is TRBV5-1 and J is TRBJ2-3, with D maybe TRBD2 (6 bases). The CDR3 is made up of 14 amino acids. V dropped 6 bases and J dropped 0 bases, with 11 bases sitting between them. Germline V gene data show CDR1 as SGHRS and CDR2 as YFSETQ. The CDR3: CASMEGTSTDTQYF. The CDR3 DNA reads as TGCGCCAGCATGGAAGGGACTAGCACAGATACGCAGTATTTT.

This chain links TRBV2 with TRBJ1-6, with a weak D call TRBD1 (6 bases). The CDR3 consists of 13 residues. Per germline, CDR1 SNHLY and CDR2 FYNNEI. The V gene lost 5 bases and the J gene lost 5 bases, with 7 bases spanning the gap. CDR3 nucleotides: TGTGCCAGCAGTCAGGGGAATAATTCACCCCTCCACTTT. Translation gives CASSQGNNSPLHF. Looking up the rest from reference TRBV2 and TRBJ1-6 gives the full variable domain: EPEVTQTPSHQVTQMGQEVILRCVPISNHLYFYWYRQILGQKVEFLVSFYNNEISEKSEIFDDQFSVERPDGSNFTLKIRSTKLEDSAMYFCASSQGNNSPLHFGNGTRLTVT.

This clone showed up just once. The chain recombines TRBV19 with TRBJ2-6; D unresolved. V lost 7 bases to trimming and J lost 4 bases, with 8 bases between them. The CDR3 is made up of 13 amino acids. Germline values: CDR1 LNHDA, CDR2 SQIVND (reference sequence). CDR3 DNA: TGTGCCAGTACCCCTCCAGGGGCCAACGTCCTGACTTTC. Residues: CASTPPGANVLTF.

The chain is built from TRBV11-2 and TRBJ1-4, with 9 bases lining up with TRBD1. CDR3 length: 15 residues. Losses at the gene ends were 6 bases for V and 2 bases for J; bases not matched to a gene: 4. CDR1 is SGHAT, CDR2 FQNNGV, per germline. Here the CDR3 reads CASRSGTGTNEKLFF. As DNA, the CDR3 is TGTGCCAGCAGGTCCGGGACAGGGACTAATGAAAAACTGTTTTTT.

The chain is built from TRBV10-3 and TRBJ2-5, with D uncertain. Germline assignment: CDR1 ENHRY and CDR2 SYGVKD. The CDR3 has 13 residues. V was trimmed by 3 bases and J by 5 bases, leaving 10 bases between them. In nucleotides, the CDR3 is TGTGCCATCAGTGAAGGTCTACCGGAGACCCAGTACTTC. It encodes CAISEGLPETQYF.

To note about this clone: Other nucleotide sequences in the sample specify the same CDR3. V is TRBV5-1 and J is TRBJ2-3, with a tentative D call TRBD1 (5 bases). The V and J ends lost 0 bases and 4 bases respectively, with 9 bases between them. The CDR3 contains 14 residues. The V gene's germline CDR1 is SGHRS and CDR2 YFSETQ. The CDR3 DNA follows: TGCGCCAGCAGCTTGGCTCAGGGCCCAGATACGCAGTATTTT. Translated: CASSLAQGPDTQYF.

The chain uses TRBV5-1 and TRBJ2-1; possibly TRBD1 or TRBD2 for D (6 bases each). CDR3 length equals 13 residues. The V end lost 4 bases, the J end lost 10 bases, and 15 bases lay between the germline ends. In germline, CDR1 is SGHRS, CDR2 YFSETQ. The CDR3 coding sequence is TGCGCCAGCAGCGGCGCAGTAGGGGGGGAGCAGTTCTTC. Translated, it gives CASSGAVGGEQFF.

The rearrangement uses TRBV6-6 and TRBJ1-1; a weak D match, TRBD1 (6 bases). The CDR3 is made up of 15 amino acids. Looked up from germline, CDR1 is MNHNY and CDR2 is SVGAGI (reference sequence). Deletions cut 2 bases from V and 5 bases from J, with 15 bases between. The CDR3 here is CASSYLSQGITEAFF. CDR3 DNA: TGTGCCAGCAGTTACCTATCACAGGGTATAACTGAAGCTTTCTTT.

This chain connects TRBV29-1 to TRBJ2-5, with TRBD2 as a possible D gene (6 bases). V was shortened by 3 bases and J by 4 bases, with 15 bases between the two germline ends. This CDR3 is built from 14 residues. In germline, CDR1 is SQVTM, CDR2 ANQGSEA. The CDR3 coding sequence is TGCAGCGTTGAGGATGGCGGGAAGTCAGAGACCCAGTACTTC. Its translation: CSVEDGGKSETQYF.

The rearrangement joins TRBV5-1 to TRBJ2-1, with 8 bases matching TRBD2. V lost 1 base to trimming and J lost 3 bases; unmatched junction nucleotides: 3. In germline, CDR1 is SGHRS, CDR2 YFSETQ. CDR3 size: 15 residues. The CDR3 protein is CASSLSSGDYNEQFF. CDR3 DNA: TGCGCCAGCAGCTTGAGTAGCGGGGACTACAATGAGCAGTTCTTC.

The table lists this clone with a count of one. The chain is built from TRBV25-1 and TRBJ1-1; D may be TRBD1 (6 bases). V lost 5 bases and J 5 bases, leaving 12 bases between the germline ends. Germline V gene lookup returns CDR1 MGHDK and CDR2 SYGVNS. This CDR3 contains 13 residues. The CDR3: CASSSGARTEAFF. The CDR3 DNA sequence: TGTGCCAGCAGTTCGGGGGCGCGTACTGAAGCTTTCTTT.

This chain links TRBV19 with TRBJ2-5; D not certain. Trimming removed 5 bases from V and 2 bases from J, with 15 bases in between. The germline V gene encodes CDR1 LNHDA and CDR2 SQIVND (reference sequence). The CDR3 is 15 residues long. The CDR3 loop is CASSPRARDQETQYF. The CDR3 DNA follows: TGTGCCAGTAGTCCCCGAGCTAGGGATCAAGAGACCCAGTACTTC.